One and the same sample provided the 26 T cell receptor beta chains below, sequenced in a study of cytomegalovirus exposure and HLA in healthy donors. Amplification used 60 Vbeta primers and 13 Jbeta primers. Produced via immunoSEQ multiplex PCR; TCRdb's table is partial and in-frame only. This table has around 140,000 clones, roughly 80% appearing once. Sequenced sample: PBMCs. The receptor set was obtained from a man between 40 and 49 years old in good health and CMV-seropositive.

This clone was detected only once. Here the CDR3 DNA reads TGCGCCAGCAGCCAGGGGGCTGGGCCTAACTATGGCTACACCTTC. It yields the protein CASSQGAGPNYGYTF. The chain combines TRBV4-1 with TRBJ1-2, with a tentative D call TRBD1 (6 bases). V was trimmed by 3 bases and J by 0 bases, leaving 11 bases between them. Germline CDR1 MGHRA, CDR2 YSYEKL. There are 15 residues in the CDR3.

The chain joins TRBV6-1 to TRBJ2-3, with D unresolved. CDR3 length: 14 residues. Per the germline V gene, CDR1 is MNHNS and CDR2 is SASEGT. V lost 2 bases and J 2 bases, leaving 8 bases between the germline ends. This CDR3 reads CASSESLYTDTQYF. The CDR3 DNA follows: TGTGCCAGCAGTGAATCCCTCTACACAGATACGCAGTATTTT.

The chain couples TRBV13 to TRBJ2-7; 7 nucleotides agree with TRBD1. Germline-derived CDR1 and CDR2 are PRHDT and FYEKMQ (reference sequence). This CDR3 has 13 residues. Trimming took 6 bases from V and 1 from J; bases not matched to a gene: 3. CDR3 coding DNA: TGTGCCAGCAGAGGACAGGCTTCCTACGAGCAGTACTTC. Protein product: CASRGQASYEQYF.

This chain connects TRBV25-1 to TRBJ2-1, with D possibly matching TRBD2 (6 bases). The V end was cut by 4 bases, the J end by 6 bases, with 10 bases between. CDR1 is MGHDK, CDR2 SYGVNS, per germline. The CDR3 spans 13 residues. The CDR3 region is CASSAAGPNEQFF. DNA of the CDR3: TGTGCCAGCAGTGCGGCGGGACCCAATGAGCAGTTCTTC.

The CDR3 DNA is TGTGCCAGCAGCCGTACCCAAACTAGCGGGAGTTCCTACGAGCAGTACTTC. Encoded protein: CASSRTQTSGSSYEQYF. The chain couples TRBV5-6 to TRBJ2-7; 11 positions match TRBD2. Germline values: CDR1 SGHDT, CDR2 YYEEEE. This CDR3 region has 17 residues. J lost 1 base, V lost 4 bases, and 10 bases had no gene match. The whole variable domain, filled in from reference TRBV5-6 and TRBJ2-7, reads DAGVTQSPTHLIKTRGQQVTLRCSPKSGHDTVSWYQQALGQGPQFIFQYYEEEERQRGNFPDRFSGHQFPNYSSELNVNALLLGDSALYLCASSRTQTSGSSYEQYFGPGTRLTVT.

The gene calls are TRBV11-1 and TRBJ2-7; TRBD2 matches at 7 bases. Germline trimming cut 2 bases from V and 5 bases from J; bases unmatched to any gene: 6. CDR1 is SGHAT and CDR2 is FQDESV in the germline V gene (reference sequence). The CDR3 loop spans 14 amino acids. The CDR3 sequence is CASSLKVLANEQYF. For the CDR3, the DNA is TGTGCCAGCAGCTTAAAGGTACTAGCGAACGAGCAGTACTTC.

V is TRBV5-4 and J is TRBJ2-1; 10 nucleotides agree with TRBD2. Germline V gene sequence: CDR1 SGHNT, CDR2 YYREEE (reference sequence). The CDR3 has 17 residues. V gave up 2 bases and J gave up 0 bases; unmatched junction bases: 5. CDR3 protein: CASSFRTSGNSYNEQFF. The CDR3 DNA is TGTGCCAGCAGCTTTCGGACTAGCGGCAACTCCTACAATGAGCAGTTCTTC. The variable domain in full, with the rest retrieved from reference TRBV5-4 and TRBJ2-1, is ETGVTQSPTHLIKTRGQQVTLRCSSQSGHNTVSWYQQALGQGPQFIFQYYREEENGRGNFPPRFSGLQFPNYSSELNVNALELDDSALYLCASSFRTSGNSYNEQFFGPGTRLTVL.

V gene TRBV4-2 combines with J gene TRBJ1-1; perhaps TRBD1 as D (6 bases). V shed 0 bases and J shed 0 bases, with 11 bases lying between them. The CDR3 contains 16 residues. Germline CDR1 reads LGHNA; CDR2 reads YNFKEQ. The CDR3 spells CASSQDNRALNTEAFF. CDR3 bases: TGTGCCAGCAGCCAAGACAACAGGGCCTTGAACACTGAAGCTTTCTTT.

The chain is built from TRBV7-2 and TRBJ2-3; no firm D call. The CDR3 runs to 13 residues. CDR1 SGHTA and CDR2 FQGNSA come from the germline V gene. V was shortened by 2 bases and J by 1 base, with 4 bases between the two germline ends. In DNA form, the CDR3 reads TGTGCCAGCAGCTTACTTGGCACAGATACGCAGTATTTT. Translated, it gives CASSLLGTDTQYF.

CDR3 loop: CASSYSKDRPLGELFF. Here the CDR3 DNA reads TGTGCCAGCAGTTACTCTAAGGACAGGCCCCTCGGGGAGCTGTTTTTT. The J gene is TRBJ2-2, the V gene TRBV6-5; TRBD1 matches 7 bases. The CDR3 has 16 amino acids. Losses at the gene ends were 0 bases for V and 7 bases for J; bases not matched to a gene: 8. Germline CDR1 and CDR2: MNHEY and SVGAGI.

This clone has a single count. The rearrangement joins TRBV5-1 to TRBJ2-2, with D possibly being TRBD1 (5 bases). V lost 4 bases to trimming and J lost 4 bases, with 17 bases between them. Per the germline V gene, CDR1 is SGHRS and CDR2 is YFSETQ. CDR3 size: 16 residues. The CDR3 sequence is CASSPWTMSGTGELFF. CDR3 coding DNA: TGCGCCAGCAGCCCGTGGACAATGTCGGGCACCGGGGAGCTGTTTTTT.

The gene calls are TRBV28 and TRBJ2-4; 7 positions match TRBD1. This CDR3 region has 17 residues. The junction had 12 bases not matched to a gene; V was cut back by 7 bases and J by 0 bases. Germline V gene lookup returns CDR1 MDHEN and CDR2 SYDVKM. The DNA of the CDR3 is TGTGCCAGCATGGGCGCAGGGGGAACTCTAGCCAAAAACATTCAGTACTTC. This gives the protein CASMGAGGTLAKNIQYF.

The chain links TRBV19 to TRBJ2-1; 11 nucleotides align to TRBD2. Trimming took 6 bases from V and 7 from J; bases not matched to a gene: 2. The CDR3 consists of 13 residues. Germline CDR1 is LNHDA and CDR2 is SQIVND (reference sequence). CDR3 in DNA: TGTGCCAGTAGGGGACTAGCGGATAATGAGCAGTTCTTC. Residues: CASRGLADNEQFF.

V is TRBV9 and J is TRBJ2-3; 12 bases are shared with TRBD2. Germline V gene lookup returns CDR1 SGDLS and CDR2 YYNGEE. Unmatched junction bases numbered 0, after V lost 3 bases and J lost 4 bases. This CDR3 has 14 residues. The CDR3 here is CASSGLAGADTQYF. CDR3 DNA: TGTGCCAGCAGCGGACTAGCGGGAGCAGATACGCAGTATTTT.

This chain connects TRBV5-4 to TRBJ2-7, with D perhaps TRBD2 (6 bases). The germline V gene has CDR1 SGHNT and CDR2 YYREEE (reference sequence). The CDR3 extends over 15 amino acids. The ends were cut back, 0 bases at V and 6 bases at J, with 16 bases in the middle. In nucleotides, the CDR3 is TGTGCCAGCAGCTTGGCGGGGCGCGGGGAACTCGAGCAGTACTTC. The encoded protein is CASSLAGRGELEQYF.

This chain uses TRBV21-1 with TRBJ2-4; the tabulated D call, TRBD1, remains unverified against the DNA. TRBV21-1 is an annotated pseudogene. The CDR3 sequence is 19 residues long. The CDR3 protein is CASSQAGTGGYLAKNIQYF. CDR3 coding DNA: TGTGCCAGCAGCCAGGCCGGGACAGGGGGTTATCTAGCCAAAAACATTCAGTACTTC.

This chain links TRBV2 with TRBJ1-2, with TRBD1 identical over 9 bases. The CDR3 runs 15 residues. V was pared by 0 bases and J by 7 bases, with 6 bases of the junction left unmatched. Germline CDR1 SNHLY, CDR2 FYNNEI. The CDR3 DNA is TGTGCCAGCAGTGAAGCGGGACAGGGAACAGCTGGCTACACCTTC. The encoded protein is CASSEAGQGTAGYTF.

This chain connects TRBV9 to TRBJ2-3, with 8 bases identical to TRBD2. J gave up 3 bases and V 5 bases, and 5 bases lay outside the gene matches. Per germline, CDR1 SGDLS and CDR2 YYNGEE. The CDR3 totals 14 residues. The CDR3 DNA reads as TGTGCCAGCAGTGGGGGACTAGAAACAGATACGCAGTATTTT. Residues: CASSGGLETDTQYF.

CDR3 nucleotide sequence: TGTGCCAGCAGCTCCCCGACTACCTACAATGAGCAGTTCTTC. It encodes CASSSPTTYNEQFF. The chain joins TRBV5-4 to TRBJ2-1, with D possibly matching TRBD2 (5 bases). The CDR3 is made up of 14 amino acids. Trimming removed 3 bases from V and 2 bases from J, with 9 bases in between. Germline V gene data show CDR1 as SGHNT and CDR2 as YYREEE (reference sequence).

This sequence joins TRBV6-1 and TRBJ2-7; TRBD2 aligns across 12 bases. Per the germline V gene, CDR1 is MNHNS and CDR2 is SASEGT. This CDR3 has 15 residues. V dropped 6 bases and J dropped 4; count of bases not matched to a gene: 7. In DNA form, the CDR3 reads TGTGCCAGCAGCCCGACTAGCGGGAGAGGGTACGAGCAGTACTTC. This encodes CASSPTSGRGYEQYF.

This clone was seen a few times. The chain is built from TRBV6-5 and TRBJ1-5, with D possibly being TRBD1 (6 bases). This CDR3 region has 13 residues. V lost 6 bases and J lost 7, with 13 bases in between. In germline, CDR1 is MNHEY, CDR2 SVGAGI. The CDR3 region has the DNA TGTGCCAGCAGCGTAACAGGGACCCAGCCCCAGCATTTT. Protein: CASSVTGTQPQHF.

This clone appeared a few times. The chain joins TRBV5-6 to TRBJ2-6; TRBD1 aligns across 8 bases. V was clipped by 4 bases and J by 2 bases; unmatched bases: 8. The germline V gene encodes CDR1 SGHDT and CDR2 YYEEEE. The CDR3 extends over 17 amino acids. The CDR3 nucleotides read TGTGCCAGCAGCCGAACACCAGGGGGCACTGGGGCCAACGTCCTGACTTTC. Its protein is CASSRTPGGTGANVLTF.

This clone has only a few counts. The J gene is TRBJ2-1, the V gene TRBV12-5, with D perhaps TRBD1 (6 bases). CDR1 is LGHNT, CDR2 FRNRAP, per germline. This CDR3 is 12 amino acids long. With 6 bases removed from V and 12 bases from J, the gap between germline ends came to 15 bases. The CDR3 sequence is CASGLEGQRQFF. In DNA, the CDR3 is TGTGCTAGTGGACTTGAAGGACAGAGGCAGTTCTTC.

CDR3 in amino acids: CASITGDVTGELFF. DNA for the CDR3: TGTGCCAGCATAACAGGGGACGTCACCGGGGAGCTGTTTTTT. The V call is TRBV2, the J call TRBJ2-2, with 7 positions matching TRBD1. Germline CDR1 is SNHLY and CDR2 is FYNNEI. CDR3 length: 14 amino acids. Unmatched junction bases numbered 6, after V lost 7 bases and J lost 4 bases.

The chain has TRBV11-1 and TRBJ2-3; 9 bases are shared with TRBD2. CDR1 is SGHAT, CDR2 FQDESV, per germline (reference sequence). V trimming: 1 base; J trimming: 2 bases; junction bases outside the gene matches: 1. The CDR3 consists of 15 residues. The CDR3 is CASSLGGRATDTQYF. For the CDR3, the DNA is TGTGCCAGCAGCTTAGGCGGGAGGGCCACAGATACGCAGTATTTT.

The V and J genes are TRBV5-1 and TRBJ2-3, with 7 bases matching TRBD1. The CDR3 length is 14 residues. V trimming: 2 bases; J trimming: 4 bases; junction bases outside the gene matches: 4. Germline lookup yields CDR1 SGHRS and CDR2 YFSETQ. As DNA, the CDR3 is TGCGCCAGCAGCTTACAGGGGTCGGCAGATACGCAGTATTTT. Amino acid sequence: CASSLQGSADTQYF.